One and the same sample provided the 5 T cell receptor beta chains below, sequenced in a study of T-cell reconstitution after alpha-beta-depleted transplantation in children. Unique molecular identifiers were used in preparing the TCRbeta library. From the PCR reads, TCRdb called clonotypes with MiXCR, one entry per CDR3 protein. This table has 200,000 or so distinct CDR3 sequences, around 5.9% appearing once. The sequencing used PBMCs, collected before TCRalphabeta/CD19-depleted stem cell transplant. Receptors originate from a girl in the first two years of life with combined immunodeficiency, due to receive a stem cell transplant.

DNA for the CDR3: TGTGCCAGCAGCTTCCAGGGGGTCACTGAAGCTTTCTTT. Residues: CASSFQGVTEAFF. V usage is TRBV7-6 and J usage is TRBJ1-1, with 7 positions matching TRBD1. Germline loops: CDR1 SGHVS, CDR2 FNYEAQ. This CDR3 has 13 residues. Germline trimming cut 3 bases from V and 4 bases from J; bases unmatched to any gene: 2. Full variable domain (missing parts from reference TRBV7-6 and TRBJ1-1): GAGVSQSPRYKVTKRGQDVALRCDPISGHVSLYWYRQALGQGPEFLTYFNYEAQQDKSGLPNDRFSAERPEGSISTLTIQRTEQRDSAMYRCASSFQGVTEAFFGQGTRLTVV.

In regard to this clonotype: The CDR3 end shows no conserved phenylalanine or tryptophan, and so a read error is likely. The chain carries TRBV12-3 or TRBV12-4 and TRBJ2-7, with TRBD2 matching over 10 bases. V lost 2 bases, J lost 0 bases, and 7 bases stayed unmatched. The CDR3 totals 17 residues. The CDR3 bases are TGTGCCAGCAGTTTAATGCGACTAGCGGGCCGCTCCTACGAGCAGTACTGC. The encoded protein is CASSLMRLAGRSYEQYC.

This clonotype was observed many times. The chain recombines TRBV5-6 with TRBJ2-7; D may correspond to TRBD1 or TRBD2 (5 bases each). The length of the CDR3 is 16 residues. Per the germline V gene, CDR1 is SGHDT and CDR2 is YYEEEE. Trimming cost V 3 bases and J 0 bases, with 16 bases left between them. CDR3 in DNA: TGTGCCAGCAGCTCCTGGGACGCCGCGAGCTCCTACGAGCAGTACTTC. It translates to CASSSWDAASSYEQYF.

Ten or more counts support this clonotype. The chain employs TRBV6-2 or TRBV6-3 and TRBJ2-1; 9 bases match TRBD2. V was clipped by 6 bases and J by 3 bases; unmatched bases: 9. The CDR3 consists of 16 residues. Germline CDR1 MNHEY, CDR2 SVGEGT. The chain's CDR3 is CASSPSGGRVYNEQFF. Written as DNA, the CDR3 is TGTGCCAGCAGCCCCTCTGGCGGGAGGGTCTACAATGAGCAGTTCTTC.

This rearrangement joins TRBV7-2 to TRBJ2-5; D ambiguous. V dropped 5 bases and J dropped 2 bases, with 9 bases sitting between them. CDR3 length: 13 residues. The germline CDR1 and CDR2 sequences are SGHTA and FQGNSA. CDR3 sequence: CASSPFTQETQYF. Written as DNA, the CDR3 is TGTGCCAGCAGCCCCTTTACTCAAGAGACCCAGTACTTC.